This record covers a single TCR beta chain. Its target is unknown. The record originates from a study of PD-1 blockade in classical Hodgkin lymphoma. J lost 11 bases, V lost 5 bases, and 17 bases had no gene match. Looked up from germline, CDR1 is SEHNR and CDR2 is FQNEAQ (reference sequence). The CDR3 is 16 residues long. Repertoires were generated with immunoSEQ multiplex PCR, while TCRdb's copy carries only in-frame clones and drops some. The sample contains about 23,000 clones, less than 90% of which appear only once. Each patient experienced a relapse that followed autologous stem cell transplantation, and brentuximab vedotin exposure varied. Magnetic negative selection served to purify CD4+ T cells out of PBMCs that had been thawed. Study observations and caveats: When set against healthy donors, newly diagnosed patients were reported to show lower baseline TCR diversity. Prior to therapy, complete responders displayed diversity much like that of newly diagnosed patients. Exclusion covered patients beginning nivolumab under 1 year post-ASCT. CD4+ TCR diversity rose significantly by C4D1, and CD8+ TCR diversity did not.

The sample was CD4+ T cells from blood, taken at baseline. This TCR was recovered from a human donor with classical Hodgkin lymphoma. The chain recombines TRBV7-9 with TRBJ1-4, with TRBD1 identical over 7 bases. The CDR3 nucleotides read TGTGCCAGCAGCCTTGGCCAGGGGGGCCCATCGAGGAAACTGTTTTTT. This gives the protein CASSLGQGGPSRKLFF. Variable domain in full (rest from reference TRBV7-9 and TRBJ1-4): DTGVSQNPRHKITKRGQNVTFRCDPISEHNRLYWYRQTLGQGPEFLTYFQNEAQLEKSRLLSDRFSAERPKGSFSTLEIQRTEQGDSAMYLCASSLGQGGPSRKLFFGSGTQLSVL.